The clone carrying this TCR beta chain was seen at least ten times. This entry comes from a study of identical twins. A single record per CDR3 protein comes from TCRdb applying MiXCR to the 5' RACE reads. Among about 890,000 distinct CDR3 sequences, 9% to 15% were seen once, and the ten largest hold 1.5% to 2%. All donors comprised healthy Caucasians. The CDR3 is made up of 15 amino acids. With 5 bases clipped from V and 6 bases from J, the junction kept 9 bases outside the gene matches. This sample was also put to use in a study of yellow fever vaccine responses in identical twins.

This chain links TRBV12-3 or TRBV12-4 with TRBJ2-1; the match to TRBD2 covers 8 bases. Sequencing input: PBMCs. The source of this sequence is a woman aged 18-29 years in good health. The CDR3 DNA follows: TGTGCCAGCAGTCCAAGCGGGGGCCCTCCCAATGAGCAGTTCTTC. It specifies CASSPSGGPPNEQFF.